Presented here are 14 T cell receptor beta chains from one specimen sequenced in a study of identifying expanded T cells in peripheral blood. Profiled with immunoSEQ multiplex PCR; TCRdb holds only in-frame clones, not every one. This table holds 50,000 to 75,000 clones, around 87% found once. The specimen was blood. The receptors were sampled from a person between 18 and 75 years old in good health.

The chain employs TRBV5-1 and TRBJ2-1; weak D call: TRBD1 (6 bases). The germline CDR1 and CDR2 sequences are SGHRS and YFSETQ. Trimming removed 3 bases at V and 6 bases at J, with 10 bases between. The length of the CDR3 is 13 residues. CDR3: CASSSGQFNEQFF. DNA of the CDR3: TGCGCCAGCAGCTCAGGACAGTTCAATGAGCAGTTCTTC.

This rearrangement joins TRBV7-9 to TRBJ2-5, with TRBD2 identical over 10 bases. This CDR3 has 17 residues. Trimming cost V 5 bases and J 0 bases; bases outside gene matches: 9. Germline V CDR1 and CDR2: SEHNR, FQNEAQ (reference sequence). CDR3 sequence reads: CASSHHTSGEYQETQYF. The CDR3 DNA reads TGTGCCAGCAGCCACCATACTAGCGGGGAGTACCAAGAGACCCAGTACTTC.

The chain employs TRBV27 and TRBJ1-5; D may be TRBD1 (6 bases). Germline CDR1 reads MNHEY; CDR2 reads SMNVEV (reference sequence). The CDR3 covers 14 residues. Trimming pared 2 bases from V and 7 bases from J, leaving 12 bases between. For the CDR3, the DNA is TGTGCCAGCAGTTTAAAGGGGGTGCGACAGCCCCAGCATTTT. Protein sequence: CASSLKGVRQPQHF.

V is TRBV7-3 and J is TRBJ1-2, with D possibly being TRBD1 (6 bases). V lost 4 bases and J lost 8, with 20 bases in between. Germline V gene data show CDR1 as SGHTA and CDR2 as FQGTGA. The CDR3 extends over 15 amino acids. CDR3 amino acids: CASSSGGGRLSGYTF. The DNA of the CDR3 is TGTGCCAGCAGCTCCGGTGGGGGGCGACTTTCCGGCTACACCTTC.

CDR3 sequence: CASSLGESSYNEQFF. The CDR3 DNA follows: TGTGCCAGCAGCTTAGGGGAAAGCTCCTACAATGAGCAGTTCTTC. The chain carries TRBV7-3 and TRBJ2-1; D is ambiguous. Per the germline V gene, CDR1 is SGHTA and CDR2 is FQGTGA. Trimming removed 2 bases from V and 0 bases from J, with 8 bases in between. The CDR3 is 15 amino acids.

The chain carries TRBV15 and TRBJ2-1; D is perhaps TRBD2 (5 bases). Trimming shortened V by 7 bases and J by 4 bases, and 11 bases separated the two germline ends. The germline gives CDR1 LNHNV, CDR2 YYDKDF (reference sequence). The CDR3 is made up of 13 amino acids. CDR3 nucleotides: TGTGCCACCACAGAGGGCCCTTACAATGAGCAGTTCTTC. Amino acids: CATTEGPYNEQFF. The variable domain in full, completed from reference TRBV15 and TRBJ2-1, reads DAMVIQNPRYQVTQFGKPVTLSCSQTLNHNVMYWYQQKSSQAPKLLFHYYDKDFNNEADTPDNFQSRRPNTSFCFLDIRSPGLGDTAMYLCATTEGPYNEQFFGPGTRLTVL.

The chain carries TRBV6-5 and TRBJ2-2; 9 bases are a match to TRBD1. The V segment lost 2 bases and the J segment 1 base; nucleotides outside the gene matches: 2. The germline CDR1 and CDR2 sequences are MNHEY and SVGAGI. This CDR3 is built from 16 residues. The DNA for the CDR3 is TGTGCCAGCAGTTACCCGGGACAGGGGAACACCGGGGAGCTGTTTTTT. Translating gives CASSYPGQGNTGELFF.

The CDR3 sequence: CASSPRAPNYGYTF. The CDR3 DNA sequence: TGTGCCAGCAGCCCTCGGGCCCCTAACTATGGCTACACCTTC. This sequence joins TRBV28 and TRBJ1-2; no definite D call. The germline V gene has CDR1 MDHEN and CDR2 SYDVKM. Trimming removed 6 bases from V and 0 bases from J, with 11 bases in between. The CDR3 is 14 amino acids.

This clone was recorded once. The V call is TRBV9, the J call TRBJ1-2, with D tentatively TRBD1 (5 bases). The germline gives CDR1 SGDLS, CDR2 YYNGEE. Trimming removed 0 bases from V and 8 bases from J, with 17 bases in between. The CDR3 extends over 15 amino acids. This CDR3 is CASSVDWGEASGYTF. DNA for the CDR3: TGTGCCAGCAGCGTAGATTGGGGGGAGGCTAGCGGCTACACCTTC.

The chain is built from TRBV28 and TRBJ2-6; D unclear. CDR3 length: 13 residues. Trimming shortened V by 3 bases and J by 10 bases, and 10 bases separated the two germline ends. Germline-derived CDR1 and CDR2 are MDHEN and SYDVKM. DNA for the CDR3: TGTGCCAGCAGTTTCTTGGAACCTAACGTCCTGACTTTC. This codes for CASSFLEPNVLTF. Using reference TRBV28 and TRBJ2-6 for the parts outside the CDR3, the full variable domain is DVKVTQSSRYLVKRTGEKVFLECVQDMDHENMFWYRQDPGLGLRLIYFSYDVKMKEKGDIPEGYSVSREKKERFSLILESASTNQTSMYLCASSFLEPNVLTFGAGSRLTVL.

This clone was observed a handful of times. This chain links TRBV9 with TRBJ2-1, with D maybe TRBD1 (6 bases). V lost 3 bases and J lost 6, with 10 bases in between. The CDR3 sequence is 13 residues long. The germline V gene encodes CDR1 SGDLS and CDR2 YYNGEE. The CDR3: CASSAGVANEQFF. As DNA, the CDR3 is TGTGCCAGCAGCGCAGGGGTTGCCAATGAGCAGTTCTTC.

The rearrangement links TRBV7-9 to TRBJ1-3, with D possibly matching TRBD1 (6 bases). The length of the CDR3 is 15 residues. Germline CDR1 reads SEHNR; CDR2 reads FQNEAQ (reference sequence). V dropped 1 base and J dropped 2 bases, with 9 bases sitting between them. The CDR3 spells CASSLGGPTGNTIYF. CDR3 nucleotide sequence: TGTGCCAGCAGCTTAGGGGGGCCTACTGGAAACACCATATATTTT. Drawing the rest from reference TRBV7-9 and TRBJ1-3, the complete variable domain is DTGVSQNPRHKITKRGQNVTFRCDPISEHNRLYWYRQTLGQGPEFLTYFQNEAQLEKSRLLSDRFSAERPKGSFSTLEIQRTEQGDSAMYLCASSLGGPTGNTIYFGEGSWLTVV.

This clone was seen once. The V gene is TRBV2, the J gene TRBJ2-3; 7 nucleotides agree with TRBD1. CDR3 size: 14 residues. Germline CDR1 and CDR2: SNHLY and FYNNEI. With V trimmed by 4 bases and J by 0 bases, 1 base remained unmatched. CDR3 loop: CASSGQGSTDTQYF. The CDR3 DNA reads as TGTGCCAGCAGTGGACAGGGTAGCACAGATACGCAGTATTTT.

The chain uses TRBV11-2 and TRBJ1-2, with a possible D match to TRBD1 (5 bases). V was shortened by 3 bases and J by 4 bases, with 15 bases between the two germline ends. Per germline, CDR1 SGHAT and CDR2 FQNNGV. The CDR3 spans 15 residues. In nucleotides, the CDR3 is TGTGCCAGCAGCTTCCCACAAGCAGGGATCTATGGCTACACCTTC. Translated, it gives CASSFPQAGIYGYTF.